Given below is one T cell receptor beta chain in context. It lacks a known antigen. The input lacks base qualities; no much larger clone sits a single base away. The germline V gene (reference sequence) yields LNHDA for CDR1 and SQIVND for CDR2. V gives up 10 bases and J gives up 0 bases, and the segment between their germline ends measures 19 bases. From its cysteine to its phenylalanine, the CDR3 spans 16 amino acids. The CDR3 DNA has 48 bases and is translated from base 1. The data are from a study of T cell changes during pregnancy in multiple sclerosis (dated by TCRdb to about 2019). Study-level background: In women with multiple sclerosis, the researchers looked at how the T cell repertoire shifted as pregnancy progressed.

Library construction relied on the immunoSEQ multiplex PCR assay. TCRdb limited this immuneACCESS table to in-frame rearrangements with V and J called. A share of clones is missing; checked studies link under half to unresolved V genes, and the rest is unexplained. The sample includes 55,000 to 85,000 clones, with over 85% observed a single time. The ten largest make up roughly 2% of the sample. This clonotype was sampled from a female donor with multiple sclerosis, enrolled in a pregnancy study. The chain joins TRBV19 to TRBJ1-3; the D gene is possibly TRBD1, with 5 bases matching. The sample was peripheral blood, taken in the second trimester of pregnancy. The CDR3 region reads CATIGGSFLSGNTIYF. The DNA is as follows: TGTGCCACCATCGGGGGTAGTTTTCTCTCTGGAAACACCATATATTTT. When the CDR3 is completed using the reference TRBV19 and TRBJ1-3 genes on either side, the full variable domain is DGGITQSPKYLFRKEGQNVTLSCEQNLNHDAMYWYRQDPGQGLRLIYYSQIVNDFQKGDIAEGYSVSREKKESFPLTVTSAQKNPTAFYLCATIGGSFLSGNTIYFGEGSWLTVV.